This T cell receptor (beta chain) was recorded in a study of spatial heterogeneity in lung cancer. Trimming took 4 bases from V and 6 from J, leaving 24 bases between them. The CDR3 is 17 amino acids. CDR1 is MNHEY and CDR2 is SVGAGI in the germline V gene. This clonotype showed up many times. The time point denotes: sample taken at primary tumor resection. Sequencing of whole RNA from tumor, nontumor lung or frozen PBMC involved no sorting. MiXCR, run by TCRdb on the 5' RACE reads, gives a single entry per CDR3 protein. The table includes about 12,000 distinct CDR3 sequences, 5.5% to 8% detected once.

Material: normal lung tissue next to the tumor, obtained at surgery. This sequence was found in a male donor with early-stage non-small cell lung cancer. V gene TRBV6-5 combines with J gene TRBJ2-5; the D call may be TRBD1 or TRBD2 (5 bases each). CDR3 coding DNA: TGTGCCAGCAGTTCTTACCCTTCGGGACGGGTCTTTCAGACCCAGTACTTC. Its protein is CASSSYPSGRVFQTQYF.